The rows below give T cell receptor beta chains drawn from one sample of a study of cytomegalovirus exposure and HLA in healthy donors. Repertoires were generated with immunoSEQ multiplex PCR, while TCRdb's copy carries only in-frame clones and drops some. The sample records more than 65,000 clones, approximately 80% being singletons. Specimen: PBMCs. The receptors shown here come from a man aged 40-49 years in good health and CMV-seronegative. Both conserved end residues are part of each CDR3. Each record gives: clone size, J gene, V gene, D gene, CDR3 protein, CDR3 DNA. The D gene is left open where the match is weak. Only some rows state a clone size, as once, few, many or a class for expanded clones.

>-|TRBJ2-7|TRBV6-4|-
CASSTPTAPTEQYF
TGTGCCAGCAGTACTCCGACAGCACCTACCGAGCAGTACTTC
>-|TRBJ2-3|TRBV28|TRBD1
CASSQTGTGRTDTQYF
TGTGCCAGCAGTCAAACCGGGACAGGGCGCACAGATACGCAGTATTTT
>-|TRBJ2-5|TRBV9|TRBD2
CASSEVRTSGGVETQYF
TGTGCCAGCAGCGAGGTGAGGACTAGCGGGGGAGTCGAGACCCAGTACTTC
>-|TRBJ2-7|TRBV19|-
CASILKARGAFLFYEQYF
TGTGCCAGCATTCTAAAGGCACGGGGGGCCTTTCTGTTCTACGAGCAGTACTTC
>-|TRBJ1-1|TRBV19|-
CASRLTLQGNTEAFF
TGTGCCAGTAGACTCACTCTCCAGGGCAACACTGAAGCTTTCTTT
>once|TRBJ2-7|TRBV5-1|TRBD2
CASSAGVYEQYF
TGCGCCAGCAGCGCGGGGGTCTACGAGCAGTACTTC
>-|TRBJ2-5|TRBV9|-
CASSVGQGGKETQYF
TGTGCCAGCAGCGTAGGTCAGGGTGGGAAAGAGACCCAGTACTTC
>-|TRBJ1-5|TRBV5-1|TRBD1
CASSLGEGASNQPQHF
TGCGCCAGCAGCTTGGGCGAGGGGGCGAGCAATCAGCCCCAGCATTTT
>few|TRBJ1-1|TRBV6-1|-
CASSVEPLNTEAFF
TGTGCCAGCAGTGTCGAGCCTTTGAACACTGAAGCTTTCTTT
>-|TRBJ1-5|TRBV28|-
CASSLQTVGHQPQHF
TGTGCCAGCAGTTTACAAACGGTGGGGCACCAGCCCCAGCATTTT
>-|TRBJ1-6|TRBV2|-
CASSEFPRGSYNSPLHF
TGTGCCAGCAGTGAATTCCCCAGAGGCTCCTATAATTCACCCCTCCACTTT
>-|TRBJ1-1|TRBV6-4|TRBD1
CASSDSRTGGNTEAFF
TGTGCCAGCAGTGACTCGAGGACAGGTGGGAACACTGAAGCTTTCTTT
>-|TRBJ2-7|TRBV28|-
CASSDPGGSYEQYF
TGTGCCAGCAGTGACCCCGGCGGTTCCTACGAGCAGTACTTC
>-|TRBJ2-3|TRBV6-1|TRBD2
CASREIAGSTDTQYF
TGTGCCAGCAGGGAGATAGCGGGTAGCACAGATACGCAGTATTTT
>-|TRBJ2-5|TRBV9|TRBD2
CASSVGTSGTPGETQYF
TGTGCCAGCAGCGTAGGGACTAGCGGGACTCCTGGGGAGACCCAGTACTTC
>-|TRBJ2-7|TRBV6-5|TRBD2
CASSYGLAGFYEQYF
TGTGCCAGCAGTTACGGGCTAGCGGGCTTCTACGAGCAGTACTTC
>-|TRBJ2-5|TRBV15|-
CATSRDRTSQETQYF
TGTGCCACCAGCAGAGATCGGACAAGCCAAGAGACCCAGTACTTC
>few|TRBJ2-5|TRBV5-1|-
CASSFSAGETQYF
TGCGCCAGCAGCTTTTCGGCAGGGGAGACCCAGTACTTC
>few|TRBJ1-6|TRBV9|TRBD1
CASSASLPGQGNSPLHF
TGTGCCAGCAGCGCTTCCCTGCCGGGACAGGGAAATTCACCCCTCCACTTT
>-|TRBJ1-3|TRBV30|TRBD1
CAWSVVGAGGGGNTIYF
TGTGCCTGGAGTGTTGTCGGGGCAGGGGGAGGTGGAAACACCATATATTTT
>-|TRBJ1-1|TRBV11-3|TRBD1
CASSGAGGTEAFF
TGTGCCAGCAGCGGGGCAGGGGGCACTGAAGCTTTCTTT
>-|TRBJ2-5|TRBV7-2|-
CASSLASRSQETQYF
TGTGCCAGCAGCTTAGCCTCCAGGTCCCAAGAGACCCAGTACTTC
>few|TRBJ1-4|TRBV28|-
CASSKREVEKLFF
TGTGCCAGCAGTAAACGGGAGGTTGAAAAACTGTTTTTT
>-|TRBJ2-2|TRBV7-2|-
CASSLAGHKTGELFF
TGTGCCAGCAGCTTAGCGGGACACAAAACCGGGGAGCTGTTTTTT